These 8 T cell receptor beta chains share one sample of origin, sequenced in a study of Graves' ophthalmopathy and Graves' hyperthyroidism (dated by TCRdb to 2017 to 2018). Sequencing took place on an Illumina HiSeq 2000. For repertoire sequencing, the TCR beta CDR3 regions were amplified from RNA transcripts. The first round was an RT-PCR using HTBI primers with the Qiagen OneStep RT-PCR kit, and this first round was followed by a second-round multiplex PCR, then size selection and purification. Using fastp at Q25 and MiXCR, TCRdb reprocessed the public reads and kept productive beta chains. Rows matching on CDR3 protein sequence are summarized as one entry with the most common DNA and genes. Recorded for this sample are around 1,200,000 distinct CDR3 sequences; roughly two fifths of them occurred a single time. The ten largest clones represent around 10% of the sample. Sample: peripheral blood or thyroid tissue (not recorded which). Receptors originate from an adult man with Graves' hyperthyroidism.

With respect to this clonotype: A much larger clone lies a single base off, so this may be a read error. The V gene is TRBV10-1, the J gene TRBJ1-5; no reliable D call. CDR3 size: 12 residues. Germline CDR1 WNHNN, CDR2 SYGVQD (reference sequence). The CDR3 is CASRWVNQPQHF. The CDR3 region has the DNA TGTGCCAGCCGTTGGGTGAATCAGCCCCAGCATTTT.

This clonotype was detected many times. The chain employs TRBV29-1 and TRBJ1-2; D uncertain. The CDR3 loop spans 13 amino acids. V was shortened by 5 bases and J by 4 bases, with 14 bases between the two germline ends. Germline-derived CDR1 and CDR2 are SQVTM and ANQGSEA. This chain's CDR3 is CSVKPDGIYGYTF. The CDR3 DNA follows: TGCAGCGTTAAACCCGACGGAATCTATGGCTACACCTTC.

This clonotype came up many times. The J gene is TRBJ1-2, the V gene TRBV5-1; TRBD1 matches 11 bases. V trimming: 4 bases; J trimming: 7 bases; junction bases outside the gene matches: 9. CDR1 and CDR2 (germline): SGHRS, YFSETQ. The CDR3 is 15 residues long. The CDR3 nucleotides read TGCGCCAGCAGCCTAGGAGGACAGGGGGCCTCTGGCTACACCTTC. Encoded protein: CASSLGGQGASGYTF.

The rearrangement links TRBV29-1 to TRBJ2-7, with 7 positions matching TRBD1. CDR3 length equals 14 residues. Trimming at V came to 6 bases and at J to 1 base, leaving 9 bases not matched to a gene. Germline V gene sequence: CDR1 SQVTM, CDR2 ANQGSEA. The CDR3 DNA reads TGCAGCGTCACAGGGGCGGGCCAGTCCTACGAGCAGTACTTC. Translation: CSVTGAGQSYEQYF.

Points on this clonotype: One junction end does not reproduce the germline sequence, and a read error may be involved. This chain uses TRBV10-3 with TRBJ2-7; 9 positions match TRBD1. The germline CDR1 and CDR2 sequences are ENHRY and SYGVKD. The CDR3 consists of 13 residues. CDR3 loop: CVIRPGQGNEQYF. Written as DNA, the CDR3 is TGTGTCATCAGACCGGGACAGGGTAACGAGCAGTACTTC.

On this clonotype itself: This may be a read error, as it is one base from a much larger clone. The chain joins TRBV9 to TRBJ2-5, with a tentative D call TRBD2 (5 bases). Germline V gives CDR1 SGDLS, CDR2 YYNGEE. The CDR3 runs 14 residues. The germline V and J ends were trimmed by 3 bases and 9 bases, with 18 bases remaining between them. The CDR3 protein is CASSGQAELEAQYF. CDR3 in DNA: TGTGCCAGCAGCGGACAAGCGGAGCTCGAGGCCCAGTACTTC. The full variable domain, in which reference TRBV9 and TRBJ2-5 provide the parts outside the CDR3, is DSGVTQTPKHLITATGQRVTLRCSPRSGDLSVYWYQQSLDQGLQFLIQYYNGEERAKGNILERFSAQQFPDLHSELNLSSLELGDSALYFCASSGQAELEAQYFGPGTRLLVL.

Points on this clonotype: Sequence at one end of the junction differs from germline and may be a read error. The gene calls are TRBV10-3 and TRBJ1-4; D uncertain. The germline CDR1 and CDR2 sequences are ENHRY and SYGVKD. CDR3 length: 15 amino acids. CDR3 bases: TGTGCCAGCAGTTTAGGTGGTATGGGGAATGAAAAACTGTTTTTT. Translating it yields CASSLGGMGNEKLFF.

The table lists this clonotype with a few counts. The chain has TRBV20-1 and TRBJ2-7; maybe TRBD1 (5 bases). This CDR3 comprises 15 residues. Germline V gives CDR1 DFQATT, CDR2 SNEGSKA (reference sequence). Between the trimmed V and J ends, which lost 1 base and 0 bases, there was a span of 13 bases. The chain's CDR3 is CSARVLGPSSYEQYF. The CDR3 DNA reads TGCAGTGCTAGAGTACTGGGGCCCAGCTCCTACGAGCAGTACTTC.